The sequence of this T cell receptor (beta chain) was determined in a study of blood T cell repertoires in COVID-19. The CDR3 loop spans 15 amino acids. V shed 0 bases and J shed 0 bases, with 3 bases lying between them. Germline CDR1 MRHNA, CDR2 SNTAGT. The protocol was immunoSEQ multiplex PCR, while the TCRdb copy is restricted to in-frame clones and leaves out a portion. The sample yields a few hundred thousand clones, 65% to 90% seen once. Regarding this clone: Possible read error: a much larger clone is one base away.

The sequence came from a human donor in a cohort sampled during active COVID-19. Sequencing used peripheral blood. The chain is built from TRBV6-4 and TRBJ2-6; D is uncertain. In nucleotides, the CDR3 is TGTGCCAGCAGTGACTCCAGCTCTGGGGCCAACGTCCTGACTTTC. Translated: CASSDSSSGANVLTF.